The rows below give T cell receptor beta chains drawn from one sample of a study of T cell changes during pregnancy in multiple sclerosis. Libraries were prepared by immunoSEQ multiplex PCR; TCRdb keeps only in-frame clonotypes and omits some of them. The repertoire holds approximately 23,000 clones, with around 89% as singletons. The sample in question was CD8+ T cells from peripheral blood mononuclear cells, obtained in the first trimester of pregnancy. The receptors were gathered from a female donor with multiple sclerosis, enrolled in a pregnancy study. Each CDR3 is given with its conserved first and last residue. The D gene is left open where the match is weak. Part of the rows lack a size; the others show once, few, many or a class for expanded clones.

j_gene	abundance	d_gene	v_gene	CDR3nt	CDR3aa
TRBJ2-6	.	TRBD2	TRBV5-1	TGCGCCAGCAGCGAGGGACTAGCGGGATCGTCAACCTCTGGGGCCAACGTCCTGACTTTC	CASSEGLAGSSTSGANVLTF
TRBJ2-3	.	TRBD2	TRBV5-6	TGTGCCAGCAGCTTTAGTGTAGGTCGACCGGGACTAGCGGGATTTGGGCAGTATTTT	CASSFSVGRPGLAGFGQYF
TRBJ2-7	.	.	TRBV11-2	TGTGCCAGCAGATCGACTAGCTCCTACGAGCAGTACTTC	CASRSTSSYEQYF
TRBJ2-3	once	TRBD2	TRBV10-3	TGTGCCATCAGCCCGACTAGCGGGAGGCGGGATACGCAGTATTTT	CAISPTSGRRDTQYF
TRBJ2-1	.	TRBD1	TRBV11-2	TGTGCCAGCAGCTTATCCGACAGGGGGCTCTTCGATGAGCAGTTCTTC	CASSLSDRGLFDEQFF
TRBJ2-1	.	TRBD2	TRBV4-1	TGCGCCAGCAGCCAGGAGTTCAGCGGGGGAAATGAGCAGTTCTTC	CASSQEFSGGNEQFF
TRBJ2-1	.	.	TRBV18	TGTGCCAGCTCACCACCGGTATGGAGAATGCGCAATGAGCAGTTCTTC	CASSPPVWRMRNEQFF
TRBJ2-1	.	.	TRBV29-1	TGCAGCGTTGTGGGCCCAGGGGTGCCCTACAATGAGCAGTTCTTC	CSVVGPGVPYNEQFF
TRBJ1-1	.	.	TRBV7-9	TGTGCCAGCAGCGAGACAGAGAACACTGAAGCTTTCTTT	CASSETENTEAFF
TRBJ2-7	.	TRBD2	TRBV4-1	TGCGCCAGCAGCCACGAAGCGGGGATCTCCTACGAGCAGTACTTC	CASSHEAGISYEQYF
TRBJ1-2	.	.	TRBV5-4	TGTGCCAGCACCTTTCCCGACAAGGATGGCTACACCTTC	CASTFPDKDGYTF
TRBJ2-1	.	.	TRBV7-9	TGTGCCAGCAGCTTCCAGGGTTATGAGCAGTTCTTC	CASSFQGYEQFF
TRBJ2-1	.	TRBD2	TRBV7-9	TGTGCCAGCAGCCCGAATAGCGGGAGTTGGGGAAATGAGCAGTTCTTC	CASSPNSGSWGNEQFF
TRBJ2-7	few	.	TRBV18	TGTGCCAGCTCACCACCGGAGGGGACCGGCGGCGAGCAGTACTTC	CASSPPEGTGGEQYF
TRBJ2-7	.	TRBD2	TRBV28	TGTGCCAGCAGCAATACCGGGACTAGTTCCTACGAGCAGTACTTC	CASSNTGTSSYEQYF
TRBJ2-3	.	TRBD2	TRBV6-4	TGTGCCAGCAGCCGGACTAGCGGGAGTGTAGATACGCAGTATTTT	CASSRTSGSVDTQYF
TRBJ2-1	.	.	TRBV4-1	TGCGCCAGCAGCCAAGGCCTAGCGCCTTACAATGAGCAGTTCTTC	CASSQGLAPYNEQFF
TRBJ1-1	medium-sized	.	TRBV6-4	TGTGCCAGCACGGCAGGGGATAACACTGAAGCTTTCTTT	CASTAGDNTEAFF
TRBJ2-4	.	.	TRBV11-2	TGTGCCAGCAGCTTAACGGGGTCAAGGTCAGACATTCAGTACTTC	CASSLTGSRSDIQYF
TRBJ2-7	.	.	TRBV11-3	TGTGCCAGCAGCCCCGGACAGATTTACGAGCAGTACTTC	CASSPGQIYEQYF
TRBJ2-6	.	.	TRBV4-3	TGCGCCAGCAGCCAAGGCAGGGCCGGGGCCAACGTCCTGACTTTC	CASSQGRAGANVLTF
TRBJ2-1	once	TRBD2	TRBV5-6	TGTGCCAGCAGCCCCCCGGGACTAGCGGCTGGGAATGAGCAGTTCTTC	CASSPPGLAAGNEQFF
TRBJ2-7	once	TRBD1	TRBV7-9	TGTGCCAGCAGCTTGGGACAGAGCGAGCAGTACTTC	CASSLGQSEQYF
TRBJ2-7	.	.	TRBV10-3	TGTGCCATCAGTGGTCCGGGATCATACGAGCAGTACTTC	CAISGPGSYEQYF
TRBJ2-7	.	.	TRBV30	TGTGCCTGGAGTATCTCGTACGAGCAGTACTTC	CAWSISYEQYF
TRBJ2-7	.	TRBD1	TRBV4-3	TGCGCCAGCAGCCAGGGGACAGGCCTATACGAGCAGTACTTC	CASSQGTGLYEQYF
TRBJ1-2	.	.	TRBV7-9	TGTGCCAGCAGCTTTGAGGGTAATTGGTATGGCTACACCTTC	CASSFEGNWYGYTF